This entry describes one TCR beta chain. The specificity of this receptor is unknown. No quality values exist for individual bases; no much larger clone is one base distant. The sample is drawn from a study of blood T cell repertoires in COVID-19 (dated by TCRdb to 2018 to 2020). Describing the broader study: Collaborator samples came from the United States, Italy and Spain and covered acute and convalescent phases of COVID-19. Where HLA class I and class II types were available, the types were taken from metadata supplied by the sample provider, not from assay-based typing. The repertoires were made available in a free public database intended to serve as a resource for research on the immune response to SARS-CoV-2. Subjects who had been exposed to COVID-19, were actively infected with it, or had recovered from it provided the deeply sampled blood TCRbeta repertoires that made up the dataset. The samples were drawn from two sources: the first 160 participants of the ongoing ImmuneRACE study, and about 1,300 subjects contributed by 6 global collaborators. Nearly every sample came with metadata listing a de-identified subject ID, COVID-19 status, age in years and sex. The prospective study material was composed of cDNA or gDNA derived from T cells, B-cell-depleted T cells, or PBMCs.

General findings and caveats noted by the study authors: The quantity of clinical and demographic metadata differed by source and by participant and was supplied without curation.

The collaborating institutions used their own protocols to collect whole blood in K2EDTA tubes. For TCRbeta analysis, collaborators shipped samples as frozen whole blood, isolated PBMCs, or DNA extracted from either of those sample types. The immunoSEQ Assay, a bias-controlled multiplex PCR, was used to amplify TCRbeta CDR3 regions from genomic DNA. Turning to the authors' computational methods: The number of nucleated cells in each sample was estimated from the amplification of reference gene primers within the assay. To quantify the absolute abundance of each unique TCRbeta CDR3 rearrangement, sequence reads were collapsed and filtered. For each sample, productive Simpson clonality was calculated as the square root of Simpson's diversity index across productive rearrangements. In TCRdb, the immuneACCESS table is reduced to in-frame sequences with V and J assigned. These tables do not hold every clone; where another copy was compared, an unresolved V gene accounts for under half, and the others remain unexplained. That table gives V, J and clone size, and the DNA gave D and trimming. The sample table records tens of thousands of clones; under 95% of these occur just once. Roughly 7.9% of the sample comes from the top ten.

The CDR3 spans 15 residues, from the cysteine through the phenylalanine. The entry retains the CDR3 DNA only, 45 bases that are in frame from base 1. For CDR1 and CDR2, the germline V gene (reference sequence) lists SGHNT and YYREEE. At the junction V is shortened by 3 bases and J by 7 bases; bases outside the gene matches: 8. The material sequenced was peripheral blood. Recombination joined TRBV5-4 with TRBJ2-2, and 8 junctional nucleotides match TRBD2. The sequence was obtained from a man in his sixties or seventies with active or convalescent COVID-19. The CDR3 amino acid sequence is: CASSSGGDLIGELFF. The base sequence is TGTGCCAGCAGCTCCGGGGGGGACTTAATCGGGGAGCTGTTTTTT.